The next 18 T cell receptor beta chains were all read from a single sample in a study of cytomegalovirus exposure and HLA in healthy donors. Use of 60 Vbeta and 13 Jbeta primers characterized the PCR. The repertoire was sequenced with immunoSEQ multiplex PCR; TCRdb's copy has only in-frame clones and lacks some. Among roughly 120,000 clones listed, 63% were seen once. Sequenced: PBMCs. The receptors were gathered from a man aged 35 to 55 in good health and CMV-seropositive.

The rearrangement links TRBV7-2 to TRBJ1-2; unclear D gene. This CDR3 region has 16 residues. V was clipped by 4 bases and J by 0 bases, with 15 bases between them. Looked up from germline, CDR1 is SGHTA and CDR2 is FQGNSA. Here the CDR3 reads CASSWVAGRSNYGYTF. The CDR3 bases are TGTGCCAGCAGCTGGGTCGCAGGCCGATCTAACTATGGCTACACCTTC.

V usage is TRBV9 and J usage is TRBJ1-2; no definite D call. With 4 bases removed from V and 3 bases from J, the gap between germline ends came to 16 bases. The CDR3 has 15 residues. Germline loops: CDR1 SGDLS, CDR2 YYNGEE. The CDR3 loop reads CASSPKMGRDYGYTF. The CDR3 DNA follows: TGTGCCAGCAGCCCGAAAATGGGGAGGGACTATGGCTACACCTTC.

The chain couples TRBV2 to TRBJ2-3; 9 positions agree with TRBD1. CDR3 length: 12 amino acids. Germline V gives CDR1 SNHLY, CDR2 FYNNEI. V lost 11 bases to trimming and J lost 4 bases; unmatched junction nucleotides: 4. The CDR3 protein is CAGDRVADTQYF. The CDR3 DNA reads TGTGCCGGGGACAGGGTCGCAGATACGCAGTATTTT. The entire variable domain, with the rest obtained from reference TRBV2 and TRBJ2-3, is as follows: EPEVTQTPSHQVTQMGQEVILRCVPISNHLYFYWYRQILGQKVEFLVSFYNNEISEKSEIFDDQFSVERPDGSNFTLKIRSTKLEDSAMYFCAGDRVADTQYFGPGTRLTVL.

This clone was seen more than once but under ten times. The rearrangement uses TRBV7-9 and TRBJ2-5; 8 bases map to TRBD2. Trimming at V came to 2 bases and at J to 2 bases, leaving 4 bases not matched to a gene. CDR1 is SEHNR, CDR2 FQNEAQ, per germline (reference sequence). This CDR3 has 15 residues. CDR3 DNA sequence: TGTGCCAGCAGCTTAAGCGGGGGAATTCAAGAGACCCAGTACTTC. Protein product: CASSLSGGIQETQYF.

The chain is built from TRBV10-3 and TRBJ1-1, with D perhaps matching TRBD1 (5 bases). Germline-derived CDR1 and CDR2 are ENHRY and SYGVKD. CDR3 length: 14 residues. The V end lost 5 bases, the J end lost 1 base, and 11 bases lay between the germline ends. This CDR3 is CAISQGLGNTEAFF. CDR3 coding DNA: TGTGCCATCAGTCAGGGTCTAGGGAACACTGAAGCTTTCTTT.

The chain couples TRBV2 to TRBJ1-1; D is uncertain. This CDR3 spans 13 amino acids. Germline-derived CDR1 and CDR2 are SNHLY and FYNNEI. The V end was cut by 4 bases, the J end by 1 base, with 7 bases between. The CDR3 region has the DNA TGTGCCAGCAGTGGGGAGCAGAACACTGAAGCTTTCTTT. Protein sequence: CASSGEQNTEAFF.

In DNA, the CDR3 is TGTGCCAGCAGCCCAGGGACTAGCGGGAAAGGGATGGAGACCCAGTACTTC. Translation gives CASSPGTSGKGMETQYF. V usage is TRBV5-4 and J usage is TRBJ2-5, with TRBD2 matching 13 bases. V shed 4 bases, J shed 5 bases, and the junction held 11 bases outside the gene matches. CDR3 length: 17 amino acids. Germline CDR1 reads SGHNT; CDR2 reads YYREEE (reference sequence).

The chain combines TRBV28 with TRBJ2-2, with D unclear. Trimming pared 10 bases from V and 0 bases from J, leaving 9 bases between. CDR1 MDHEN and CDR2 SYDVKM come from the germline V gene. This CDR3 contains 13 residues. The CDR3 loop reads CATSITNTGELFF. The CDR3 DNA sequence: TGTGCCACGAGCATAACGAACACCGGGGAGCTGTTTTTT. The full variable domain, completed using reference TRBV28 and TRBJ2-2, is DVKVTQSSRYLVKRTGEKVFLECVQDMDHENMFWYRQDPGLGLRLIYFSYDVKMKEKGDIPEGYSVSREKKERFSLILESASTNQTSMYLCATSITNTGELFFGEGSRLTVL.

This clone occurred a few times. The chain joins TRBV5-4 to TRBJ2-3, with a tentative D call TRBD2 (5 bases). Germline values: CDR1 SGHNT, CDR2 YYREEE (reference sequence). V lost 0 bases and J 2 bases, leaving 13 bases between the germline ends. The CDR3 has 16 amino acids. The DNA of the CDR3 is TGTGCCAGCAGCTTGGGGTCGCGGGCTTTCACAGATACGCAGTATTTT. It specifies CASSLGSRAFTDTQYF.

The chain links TRBV7-7 to TRBJ2-2; D may be TRBD1 (6 bases). The CDR3 loop spans 15 amino acids. In germline, CDR1 is SSHAT, CDR2 FNYEAQ (reference sequence). The V gene lost 1 base and the J gene lost 5 bases, with 11 bases spanning the gap. The CDR3 region is CASSLGGGRTGELFF. The CDR3, as DNA: TGTGCCAGCAGCTTAGGAGGGGGTCGTACCGGGGAGCTGTTTTTT.

As for this clone: One end of the junction varies from germline; a read error may be responsible. The chain couples TRBV27 to TRBJ2-7; TRBD2 agrees at 8 bases. CDR1 MNHEY and CDR2 SMNVEV come from the germline V gene (reference sequence). The CDR3 sequence is 13 residues long. The CDR3 here is CASGLAGLYEQYF. The CDR3 DNA follows: TGTGCCAGCGGTTTAGCGGGACTATACGAGCAGTACTTC.

The chain couples TRBV19 to TRBJ2-1; 12 positions agree with TRBD2. The CDR3 is 14 amino acids. From germline, CDR1 is LNHDA and CDR2 SQIVND (reference sequence). After removal of 6 bases from V and 9 bases from J, the junction contained 6 bases not matched to a gene. CDR3 coding DNA: TGTGCCAGTAGACTAGCGGGGGGTGGGAGTGAGCAGTTCTTC. Amino acids: CASRLAGGGSEQFF.

The chain uses TRBV2 and TRBJ2-1, with 10 bases lining up with TRBD2. This CDR3 comprises 15 residues. After removal of 3 bases from V and 8 bases from J, the junction contained 7 bases not matched to a gene. Germline lookup yields CDR1 SNHLY and CDR2 FYNNEI. The CDR3 DNA reads TGTGCCAGCAGTGAGGCGAGCGGGGGGGCCCATGAGCAGTTCTTC. It is translated as CASSEASGGAHEQFF. The full variable domain, rest sourced from reference TRBV2 and TRBJ2-1, is EPEVTQTPSHQVTQMGQEVILRCVPISNHLYFYWYRQILGQKVEFLVSFYNNEISEKSEIFDDQFSVERPDGSNFTLKIRSTKLEDSAMYFCASSEASGGAHEQFFGPGTRLTVL.

This chain uses TRBV18 with TRBJ1-6; D unresolved. This CDR3 contains 13 residues. Germline V gene data show CDR1 as KGHSH and CDR2 as LQKENI. The ends were cut back, 2 bases at V and 9 bases at J, with 8 bases in the middle. This chain's CDR3 is CASSPGEGSPLHF. CDR3 nucleotides: TGTGCCAGCTCACCAGGCGAGGGTTCACCCCTCCACTTT.

The J gene is TRBJ1-2, the V gene TRBV5-8; D perhaps matches TRBD1 (6 bases). This CDR3 comprises 13 residues. The ends were cut back, 6 bases at V and 2 bases at J, with 11 bases in the middle. The germline gives CDR1 SGHTS, CDR2 YDEGEE. CDR3 coding DNA: TGTGCCAGCACCCGGGGGGGCAACTATGGCTACACCTTC. The encoded protein is CASTRGGNYGYTF.

This chain's CDR3 is CASSSDRAQPQHF. CDR3 DNA: TGTGCCAGCAGCTCCGACAGGGCTCAGCCCCAGCATTTT. J is TRBJ1-5 and V is TRBV7-2; TRBD1 agrees at 7 bases. The germline CDR1 and CDR2 sequences are SGHTA and FQGNSA. The CDR3 sequence is 13 residues long. With V trimmed by 4 bases and J by 6 bases, 3 bases remained unmatched.

This sequence joins TRBV11-3 and TRBJ2-1, with TRBD1 as a possible D gene (6 bases). This CDR3 contains 15 residues. Germline CDR1 reads SGHNT; CDR2 reads YENEEA. V shed 5 bases and J shed 0 bases, with 11 bases lying between them. In nucleotides, the CDR3 is TGTGCCAGCAGCCCCCAGGGGAGCTCCTACAATGAGCAGTTCTTC. It yields the protein CASSPQGSSYNEQFF.

This clone was seen a handful of times. V usage is TRBV5-1 and J usage is TRBJ2-1; 11 bases are shared with TRBD2. Germline V gene lookup returns CDR1 SGHRS and CDR2 YFSETQ. CDR3 size: 18 residues. V lost 6 bases and J lost 3; bases outside the gene matches: 14. The CDR3: CASKVVLAGANHYNEQFF. CDR3 in DNA: TGCGCCAGCAAAGTGGTACTAGCGGGGGCGAACCACTACAATGAGCAGTTCTTC.